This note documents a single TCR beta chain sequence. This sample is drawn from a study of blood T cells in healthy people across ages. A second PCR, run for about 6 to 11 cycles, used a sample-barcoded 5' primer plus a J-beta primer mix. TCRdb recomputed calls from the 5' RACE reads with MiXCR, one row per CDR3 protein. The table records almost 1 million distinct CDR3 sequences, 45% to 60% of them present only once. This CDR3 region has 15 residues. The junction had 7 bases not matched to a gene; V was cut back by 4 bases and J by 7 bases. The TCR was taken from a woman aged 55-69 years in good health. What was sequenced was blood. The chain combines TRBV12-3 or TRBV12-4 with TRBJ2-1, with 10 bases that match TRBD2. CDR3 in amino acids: CASSYLAGVSNEQFF. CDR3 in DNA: TGTGCCAGCAGTTATCTAGCGGGAGTATCTAATGAGCAGTTCTTC.